A selection of T cell receptor beta chains follows, all from one sample in a study of T cells in placental villitis. The method was immunoSEQ multiplex PCR; TCRdb's version includes in-frame clones alone and lacks a portion of them. The sample yields 1,500 or so clones, around 83% seen once. Sequenced material: placental tissue containing maternal and fetal cells. Source of these receptors: a human patient with villitis of unknown etiology; the placental T cells may come from both mother and fetus. The CDR3 runs from the conserved cysteine through the conserved F or W. D genes are given only for firm matches. Where a row states a size, it is once, few, many or the class of an expanded clone; other rows omit it.

>-|15|TRBD2|TRBV5-1|TRBJ2-3
CASNTGTSSTDTQYF
TGCGCCAGCAATACCGGGACTAGTAGCACAGATACGCAGTATTTT
>-|13|-|TRBV7-9|TRBJ1-1
CASSPPGGTEAFF
TGTGCCAGCAGCCCGCCGGGGGGGACTGAAGCTTTCTTT
>few|14|-|TRBV29-1|TRBJ2-4
CSVAERVGGNIQYF
TGCAGCGTTGCGGAGAGAGTGGGGGGAAACATTCAGTACTTC
>once|16|TRBD1|TRBV24-1|TRBJ2-5
CATSPRDRGLQETQYF
TGTGCCACCAGTCCCAGGGACAGGGGGCTGCAGGAGACCCAGTACTTC
>few|16|TRBD1|TRBV12-5|TRBJ2-1
CASGLVPGQGVNEQFF
TGTGCTAGTGGTTTGGTACCGGGACAGGGGGTCAATGAGCAGTTCTTC
>-|17|TRBD2|TRBV5-1|TRBJ2-5
CASSPGLAGGLKETQYF
TGCGCCAGCAGCCCGGGACTAGCGGGGGGTCTTAAAGAGACCCAGTACTTC
>-|14|-|TRBV7-2|TRBJ2-7
CASSLAGGGYEQYF
TGTGCCAGCAGCTTAGCGGGGGGAGGCTACGAGCAGTACTTC
>-|21|-|TRBV4-2|TRBJ2-2
CASSHTRSPFTGWGNTGELFF
TGTGCCAGCAGCCACACAAGAAGCCCCTTTACAGGGTGGGGGAACACCGGGGAGCTGTTTTTT
>few|15|TRBD2|TRBV5-1|TRBJ2-2
CASSDGTTNTGELFF
TGCGCCAGCAGCGACGGGACTACCAACACCGGGGAGCTGTTTTTT
>-|14|TRBD1|TRBV6-5|TRBJ2-5
CASSSTGGTETQYF
TGTGCCAGCAGTTCAACAGGGGGCACAGAGACCCAGTACTTC
>-|11|-|TRBV5-4|TRBJ1-3
CASSNGNTIYF
TGTGCCAGCAGCAATGGAAATACCATATATTTT